A single count supports the clone carrying this TCR beta chain. Its antigen is not identified. The sample originates from a study of beta chain features in type 1 diabetes. Study-wide context: Sorted cells numbering some 110,000,000 were examined across all samples. General observations from the study: Naive, central memory and regulatory TCRB repertoires appeared more similar among patients than healthy donors. VDJ junctions from patients with type 1 diabetes contained fewer insertions and more deletions.

Expressed TCRB transcripts were sequenced because the entire RNA isolate underwent reverse transcription. The repertoire was sequenced with immunoSEQ multiplex PCR; TCRdb's copy has only in-frame clones and lacks some. The sample shows 900,000 or so clones, about 17% of them seen only once. Sorted cells reached over 95% purity in every population. This CDR3 has 14 residues. Germline-derived CDR1 and CDR2 are SGHAT and FQNNGV. V lost 2 bases to trimming and J lost 6 bases, with 11 bases between them. The receptor was isolated from a woman in her late teens or twenties in good health. The sequenced sample was naive CD4+ T cells from blood. This chain connects TRBV11-2 to TRBJ2-4; either TRBD1 or TRBD2 may fit D (5 bases each). The CDR3 DNA is TGTGCCAGCAGCTTACTGGGGGATGGAAACATTCAGTACTTC. This codes for CASSLLGDGNIQYF.